This T cell receptor beta chain derives from a study of shared clonotypes between healthy human individuals. Overall study findings and caveats: At large depth, rarefaction still showed sorted-subset sequencing to be incomplete. Depth of sequencing was expected to influence donor clonotype sharing.

In germline, CDR1 is SGDLS, CDR2 YYNGEE. The V and J ends lost 6 bases and 1 base, in that order; junction bases with no gene match: 9. The CDR3 runs 16 residues. Participating donors were healthy, HIV-negative adults free of recent acute infections or vaccinations. A note on this clone: What it binds is not known.

Genomic DNA per cell subset filled all wells of several immunoSEQ plates. The repertoire was sequenced with immunoSEQ multiplex PCR; TCRdb's copy has only in-frame clones and lacks some. The sample shows about 600,000 clones, around 97% of them seen only once. Source material: naive CD4+ T cells sorted from blood. Noted subset: CD45RA+ positively selected. The receptor was derived from a woman under 40 in good health. The gene calls are TRBV9 and TRBJ2-3; 9 nucleotides line up with TRBD2. The CDR3 loop reads CASTKGLAGRTDTQYF. CDR3 nucleotides: TGTGCCAGCACCAAGGGTCTAGCGGGACGCACAGATACGCAGTATTTT.